This T cell receptor beta chain stems from a study of blood T cell repertoires in COVID-19. In the study overall: Both acute and convalescent COVID-19 samples were obtained from the United States, Italy and Spain.

In the source study's methods: Quantification of nucleated cells was approximated via reference gene primer amplification. The assay was immunoSEQ multiplex PCR, and TCRdb's table has in-frame clones only and misses some. The D gene and trimming were derived from the DNA, and the V and J assignments and clone size from that table. Of fewer than 85,000 clones in the sample, about 70% were seen once. The V gene's germline CDR1 is LNHDA and CDR2 SQIVND (reference sequence). CDR3 length: 14 amino acids. Trimming cost V 4 bases and J 2 bases, with 10 bases left between them. V usage is TRBV19 and J usage is TRBJ2-3; maybe TRBD2 (5 bases). Sequencing used peripheral blood. The clonotype was recovered from a man between 60 and 70 years old with acute or convalescent COVID-19. The CDR3, as DNA: TGTGCCAGTAGTAGCACAGCGGACACAGATACGCAGTATTTT. Protein: CASSSTADTDTQYF.